This T cell receptor (beta chain) was documented in a study of blood T cells in healthy people across ages. Study-level findings and limits: Strongly correlated with naive T cell percentage was TCR beta diversity. A roughly linear fall in TCR beta diversity per million T cells was seen with increasing age.

With a J-beta primer mix and a sample-barcoded 5' primer, a second PCR ran about 6 to 11 cycles. One entry per CDR3 protein, called by TCRdb with MiXCR from the 5' RACE reads. This table has approximately 800,000 distinct CDR3 sequences, 46% appearing once. The germline V gene has CDR1 MNHEY and CDR2 SVGEGT. CDR3 length equals 11 residues. To note about this clonotype: Its cognate antigen is unknown.

The specimen sequenced was blood. The V gene is TRBV6-2 or TRBV6-3, the J gene TRBJ2-1, with D unclear. The DNA end favors TRBJ2-7, so the J call may be wrong. This TCR came from an older man in good health. This CDR3 reads CASSYLNEQYF. The CDR3 DNA sequence: TGTGCCAGCAGTTACTTAAACGAGCAGTACTTC.